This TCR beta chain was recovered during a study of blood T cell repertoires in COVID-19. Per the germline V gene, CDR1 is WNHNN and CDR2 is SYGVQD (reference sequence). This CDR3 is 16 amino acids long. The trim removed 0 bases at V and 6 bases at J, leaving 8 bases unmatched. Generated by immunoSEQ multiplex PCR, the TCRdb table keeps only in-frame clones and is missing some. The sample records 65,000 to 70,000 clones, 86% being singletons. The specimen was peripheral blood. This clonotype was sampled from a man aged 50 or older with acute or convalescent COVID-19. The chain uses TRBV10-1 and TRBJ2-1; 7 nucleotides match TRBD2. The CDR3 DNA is TGCGCCAGCAGTGAGTCGGGAGGGAGGTCGGGCAATGAGCAGTTCTTC. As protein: CASSESGGRSGNEQFF.